This TCR beta chain was retrieved from a study of T cells in Graves' hyperthyroidism and ophthalmopathy. Study results and caveats: Stable hyperthyroidism was told apart from ophthalmopathy by a model built on 13 V-J features.

The V and J ends lost 6 bases and 2 bases respectively, with 16 bases between them. CDR1 SQVTM and CDR2 ANQGSEA come from the germline V gene. There are 14 residues in the CDR3. Amplification targeted TCR beta CDR3 regions from RNA transcripts. The TCR CDR3 first-round RT-PCR relied on the HTBI primer set. TCRdb re-analysed the multiplex PCR reads in MiXCR, keeping a single row per CDR3 protein. This table holds about 500,000 distinct CDR3 sequences, approximately 49% found once. As concerns this clonotype: Its antigen is currently unknown.

V and J are TRBV29-1 and TRBJ1-2; possible D gene TRBD1, 6 bases. The TCR comes from an adult woman with Graves' disease, either hyperthyroidism or ophthalmopathy (not recorded which). The sequencing sample was made of peripheral blood or thyroid tissue (not recorded which). The chain's CDR3 is CSVETGLGNYGYTF. The CDR3 nucleotides read TGCAGCGTGGAAACAGGGCTTGGAAACTATGGCTACACCTTC.